The rows below give T cell receptor beta chains drawn from one sample of a study of blood T cell repertoires in COVID-19. The protocol was immunoSEQ multiplex PCR, while the TCRdb copy is restricted to in-frame clones and leaves out a portion. The table shows roughly 220,000 clones, with roughly 89% occurring only once. Sequencing input: PBMCs or T cells enriched from blood (not recorded which). These receptors were collected from a woman aged 40-49 years with acute COVID-19. CDR3s include the opening cysteine and the closing phenylalanine or tryptophan. The order of the fields is V gene, CDR3 protein.

>TRBV24-1
CATGGQGAINEQFF
>TRBV7-2
CASSLGQGAVYGYTF
>TRBV7-6
CASSLTSGGREIGELFF
>TRBV6-6
CASSYGTGDDGYTF
>TRBV7-3
CASSLGTGGFGGEETQYF
>TRBV19
CASSNLGQGYQPQHF
>TRBV6-2/TRBV6-3
CASSPFRGTGPGTQYF
>TRBV6-6
CASRGNDGYTF
>TRBV12-5
CASGLTGATSGNTIYF
>TRBV18
CASSPIGQLNQPQHF
>TRBV25-1
CASSPGDILGETQYF
>TRBV9
CASSVADRGLRTEAFF
>TRBV12-3/TRBV12-4
CASSDSNYGYTF
>TRBV30
CAWSVASANTEAFF
>TRBV27
CPRGGLQIRDGTDTQYF
>TRBV9
CASSGRDSSYEQYF
>TRBV24-1
CATRSGPRTDTQYF
>TRBV19
CASQQSSGNTIYF
>TRBV10-3
CAIRSGTGVNQPQHF
>TRBV5-1
CASSVYGGASYNEQFF
>TRBV18
CASSPPGTSGEDQYF
>TRBV15
CATSRDNDRGLYEQYF
>TRBV10-3
CAISIGGASYEQYF
>TRBV5-4
CASSFGLENYEQYF
>TRBV7-8
CASSQTLGGMNNEQFF
>TRBV30
CAWMRGRVYGYTF
>TRBV4-3
CASSQLGTSGNTIYF
>TRBV19
CASSTPGSAISGNTIYF
>TRBV19
CASSITGGVEGLSGGYTF
>TRBV29-1
CSVVEGNTEAFF
>TRBV5-1
CASSLAKLGQDFYEQYF
>TRBV11-2
CASSSEIGAASLQETQYF
>TRBV3-1/TRBV3-2
CASSQSVGAGLDYGYTF
>TRBV28
CASRDTENTEAFF
>TRBV19
CASSVSPQPQHF
>TRBV10-2
CASSEVEGLKLFF
>TRBV5-1
CASKQGSANEKLFF
>TRBV19
CASSQDSGNQPQHF
>TRBV15
CATSRGLSGIGNYGYTF
>TRBV15
CATSRARTGGYGYTF
>TRBV28
CASSLGLERKAFF
>TRBV6-5
CASRGTGGKAEAFF